The T cell receptor (beta chain) described here comes from a study of blood T cell repertoires in COVID-19. Background on the study: T cells, B-cell-depleted T cells, or PBMCs provided the cDNA or gDNA that served as material.

Data came from immunoSEQ multiplex PCR; TCRdb stores just in-frame clones and leaves some out. The sample contains hundreds of thousands of clones, roughly 90% of which appear only once. With 5 bases removed from V and 7 bases from J, the gap between germline ends came to 18 bases. The CDR3 spans 15 residues. Germline V lookup: CDR1 MNHEY, CDR2 SVGEGT. The sequenced sample consisted of peripheral blood. The sequence was collected from a woman between 50 and 59 years old with acute or convalescent COVID-19. J is TRBJ2-1 and V is TRBV6-2 or TRBV6-3, with D tentatively TRBD2 (5 bases). The CDR3 here is CASSGGPTPGNEQFF. CDR3 in DNA: TGTGCCAGCAGTGGAGGCCCTACCCCCGGGAATGAGCAGTTCTTC.